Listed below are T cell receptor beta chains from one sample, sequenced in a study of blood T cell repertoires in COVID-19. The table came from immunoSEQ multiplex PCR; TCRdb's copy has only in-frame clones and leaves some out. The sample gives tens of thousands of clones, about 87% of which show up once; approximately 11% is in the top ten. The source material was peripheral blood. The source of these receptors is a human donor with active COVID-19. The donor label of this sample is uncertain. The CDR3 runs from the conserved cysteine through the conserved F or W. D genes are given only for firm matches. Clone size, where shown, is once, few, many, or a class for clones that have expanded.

TGTGCCAGCAGTGGGGGCCCCAGTCCTACCTACGAGCAGTACTTC | CASSGGPSPTYEQYF | TRBJ2-7 | . | . | TRBV28
TGCGCCAGCAGCGGGGAGATGCTCTCCTACGAGCAGTACTTC | CASSGEMLSYEQYF | TRBJ2-7 | once | . | TRBV5-1
TGTGCCAGCAGCGCCACAGGGCCTGCAACTAATGAAAAACTGTTTTTT | CASSATGPATNEKLFF | TRBJ1-4 | . | . | TRBV7-8
TGCGCCAGCAGCTCCGGGACAGGGGGTTTGGAGACAGATACGCAGTATTTT | CASSSGTGGLETDTQYF | TRBJ2-3 | . | TRBD1 | TRBV5-1
TGTGCCAGCAGCCAATGGTTAGGCGGGGTTCAAGAGACCCAGTACTTC | CASSQWLGGVQETQYF | TRBJ2-5 | . | . | TRBV3-1/TRBV3-2
TGTGCCAGCAGCCAGAGGGTTTACACTGAAGCTTTCTTT | CASSQRVYTEAFF | TRBJ1-1 | . | . | TRBV12-3/TRBV12-4
TGTGCCAGCAGCCCGGCGGCGGGAGCTAGATCCTACAATGAGCAGTTCTTC | CASSPAAGARSYNEQFF | TRBJ2-1 | . | TRBD2 | TRBV5-4
TGTGCCAGCTCACCACCCTCGGGACAGAACACTGAAGCTTTCTTT | CASSPPSGQNTEAFF | TRBJ1-1 | . | . | TRBV18
TGTGCCAGCAGCTTGGGTGGGGGCGCGGACACTGAAGCTTTCTTT | CASSLGGGADTEAFF | TRBJ1-1 | . | . | TRBV5-5
TGTGCCAGCGGTCAGGGGGCGGATACGCAGTATTTT | CASGQGADTQYF | TRBJ2-3 | once | TRBD1 | TRBV6-5
TGTGCCACCAGCAGAGGGGGACTAGCGGACAATGAGCAGTTCTTC | CATSRGGLADNEQFF | TRBJ2-1 | . | TRBD2 | TRBV15
TGTGCCAGCAGCGAGGGACTAGCGGGGGAGGATCCCGCCGATACGCAGTATTTT | CASSEGLAGEDPADTQYF | TRBJ2-3 | . | TRBD2 | TRBV9
TGTGCCAGCAGGGGCCCTGGGGGACAGGGCTGGGGCACTGAAGCTTTCTTT | CASRGPGGQGWGTEAFF | TRBJ1-1 | once | TRBD1 | TRBV27
TGCGCCAGCAGCTACAGGGGTGAAGGCACTGAAGCTTTCTTT | CASSYRGEGTEAFF | TRBJ1-1 | . | TRBD1 | TRBV5-1
TGTGCCAGCAGGGCTCAGCGGGGGCCTCAAGAGACCCAGTACTTC | CASRAQRGPQETQYF | TRBJ2-5 | few | TRBD2 | TRBV5-4
TGCGCCAGCAGCCAAGATGCTGTTCGGGGCTCCTACAATGAGCAGTTCTTC | CASSQDAVRGSYNEQFF | TRBJ2-1 | . | . | TRBV4-1
TGTGCCAGCAGCTGGTCGACCGCGGGACAGGGCTCCTACGAGCAGTACTTC | CASSWSTAGQGSYEQYF | TRBJ2-7 | . | TRBD1 | TRBV7-6
TGTGCCAGCAGCCTTAGGGGATCGGAGACCCAGTACTTC | CASSLRGSETQYF | TRBJ2-5 | . | . | TRBV3-1/TRBV3-2
TGTGCCAGCACCCTGGACAGGGGGAATTCACCCCTCCACTTT | CASTLDRGNSPLHF | TRBJ1-6 | . | TRBD1 | TRBV5-4
TGTGCCAGCAGCGCAGGTGGGGGCAAGGGGTACACTGAAGCTTTCTTT | CASSAGGGKGYTEAFF | TRBJ1-1 | once | . | TRBV2
TGTGCCAGCAGTATGGGACAGGGGGGTGAGCAGTTCTTC | CASSMGQGGEQFF | TRBJ2-1 | . | TRBD1 | TRBV2
TGTGCCAGCAGCTTTACAGCCTACAATGAGCAGTTCTTC | CASSFTAYNEQFF | TRBJ2-1 | . | . | TRBV11-2
TGTGCCAGCAGCCACAGGACAGGGACTGGAAACACCATATATTTT | CASSHRTGTGNTIYF | TRBJ1-3 | . | TRBD1 | TRBV14
TGTGCCAGCAGCCGCCTCGGGGGGCGGGGGGGCAATGAGCAGTTCTTC | CASSRLGGRGGNEQFF | TRBJ2-1 | . | TRBD2 | TRBV7-9
TGTGCCAGCAGCCAAGATAGTGCCTATGGCTACACCTTC | CASSQDSAYGYTF | TRBJ1-2 | . | . | TRBV14
TGTGCCAGCAGTTACTCACGGACAGGGAGACTCAATGAGCAGTTCTTC | CASSYSRTGRLNEQFF | TRBJ2-1 | . | TRBD1 | TRBV6-5
TGTGCCAGCAGAAGACAGGGGGATGGCTACACCTTC | CASRRQGDGYTF | TRBJ1-2 | . | TRBD1 | TRBV28
TGTGCCAGCAGTTTCCGACGGGCAGATACGCAGTATTTT | CASSFRRADTQYF | TRBJ2-3 | . | . | TRBV6-1
TGTGCCAGCAGTATAGGCGGTAATTCACCCCTCCACTTT | CASSIGGNSPLHF | TRBJ1-6 | . | . | TRBV12-3/TRBV12-4
TGTGCCAGCAGCGCAAGACCAGGCTCCTACAATGAGCAGTTCTTC | CASSARPGSYNEQFF | TRBJ2-1 | . | . | TRBV9
TGCGCCAGCAGCTTGGCCCCAAGGACTAGCGGGAGGGTAAACACCGGGGAGCTGTTTTTT | CASSLAPRTSGRVNTGELFF | TRBJ2-2 | . | TRBD2 | TRBV5-1
TGCGCCAGCGAGGCTAGCGGGGGGGCCGCGAAGACCCAGTACTTC | CASEASGGAAKTQYF | TRBJ2-5 | . | TRBD2 | TRBV5-1
TGCGCCAGTACTAGGAATTTGGAAAACGAGCAGTACTTC | CASTRNLENEQYF | TRBJ2-7 | few | . | TRBV5-1
TGCAGCGTGGGGACAGGGGGCTTAGCCCAAGCTTTCTTT | CSVGTGGLAQAFF | TRBJ1-1 | . | TRBD1 | TRBV29-1
TGTGCCAGCTCACAATGGGACTCCGGCCGAGAGACCCAGTACTTC | CASSQWDSGRETQYF | TRBJ2-5 | . | . | TRBV18
TGTGCCAGCAGTTCTCGAACAGGGCAGTACGAGCAGTACTTC | CASSSRTGQYEQYF | TRBJ2-7 | . | . | TRBV6-2/TRBV6-3
TGTGCCAGCAGCGCGGGGGCGGGGCAGGGCTTTTATAATTCACCCCTCCACTTT | CASSAGAGQGFYNSPLHF | TRBJ1-6 | . | . | TRBV2
TGTGCCAGCGGGCTAACGTGGGTCACAGATACGCAGTATTTT | CASGLTWVTDTQYF | TRBJ2-3 | medium-sized | . | TRBV27
TGTGCCAGCAGAAGGTACCTGAGGGCGGACGAGCAGTACTTC | CASRRYLRADEQYF | TRBJ2-7 | . | . | TRBV6-5
TGTGCCAGCAGCCAAGATATGATGGGCCATCAGCCCCAGCATTTT | CASSQDMMGHQPQHF | TRBJ1-5 | . | . | TRBV4-2
TGCGCCAGCAGCTCCCCGACAGGGGGCCTGACCGGGGAGCTGTTTTTT | CASSSPTGGLTGELFF | TRBJ2-2 | . | TRBD1 | TRBV5-1
TGCAGCGTTCGCGGACAGGGTAACACTGAAGCTTTCTTT | CSVRGQGNTEAFF | TRBJ1-1 | . | TRBD1 | TRBV29-1
TGTGCCAGCAGTCCAAGACAGGGGAACACTGAAGCTTTCTTT | CASSPRQGNTEAFF | TRBJ1-1 | . | TRBD1 | TRBV28